This T cell receptor (beta chain) was sequenced for a study of cytomegalovirus exposure and HLA in healthy donors. V gave up 2 bases and J gave up 5 bases, with 8 bases separating them. The CDR3 spans 12 residues. Per the germline V gene, CDR1 is SGHRS and CDR2 is YFSETQ. Using immunoSEQ multiplex PCR, the repertoire was profiled, and TCRdb retains in-frame clones only, with some absent. The sample shows fewer than 150,000 clones, approximately 86% of them seen only once. The receptor was isolated from a man between 18 and 35 years old in good health and CMV-seropositive. The chain links TRBV5-1 to TRBJ2-7; possible D gene TRBD1, 5 bases. Sequenced: PBMCs. The chain's CDR3 is CASSFQGDEQYF. Written as DNA, the CDR3 is TGCGCCAGCAGCTTCCAGGGTGACGAGCAGTACTTC.